This T cell receptor beta chain was identified in a study of blood T cell repertoires in COVID-19. Study in general: Samples taken during acute and convalescent COVID-19 were collected in the United States, Italy and Spain. T cells, B-cell-depleted T cells, or PBMCs provided the cDNA or gDNA that served as material.

Germline V gene sequence: CDR1 SGHRS, CDR2 YFSETQ. CDR3 size: 15 residues. J was trimmed by 6 bases and V by 4 bases; bases with no gene match: 6. TCRdb keeps only in-frame clones here, not all; method: immunoSEQ multiplex PCR. In the table there are 50,000 to 85,000 clones, roughly nine tenths of which are singletons. The chain has TRBV5-1 and TRBJ2-1, with 11 bases that match TRBD1. The specimen sequenced was peripheral blood. The TCR was taken from a human donor in a cohort sampled during active COVID-19. As DNA, the CDR3 is TGCGCCAGCAGCCCTGGACAGGGGGCGTCCAATGAGCAGTTCTTC. This codes for CASSPGQGASNEQFF.